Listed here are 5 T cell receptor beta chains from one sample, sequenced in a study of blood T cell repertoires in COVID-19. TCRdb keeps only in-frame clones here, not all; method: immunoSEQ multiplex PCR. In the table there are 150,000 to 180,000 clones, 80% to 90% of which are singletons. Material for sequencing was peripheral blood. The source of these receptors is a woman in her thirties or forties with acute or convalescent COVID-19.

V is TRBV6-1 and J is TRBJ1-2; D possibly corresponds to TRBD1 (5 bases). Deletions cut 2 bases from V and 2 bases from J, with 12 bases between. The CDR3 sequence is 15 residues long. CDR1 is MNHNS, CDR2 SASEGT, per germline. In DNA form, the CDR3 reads TGTGCCAGCAGTGAAACCCAGGGAACGAACTATGGCTACACCTTC. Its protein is CASSETQGTNYGYTF.

CDR3 region: CASSSLAGGAGELFF. As DNA, the CDR3 is TGTGCCAGCAGCTCCCTAGCGGGAGGGGCCGGGGAGCTGTTTTTT. The chain combines TRBV11-2 with TRBJ2-2, with TRBD2 identical over 12 bases. V was pared by 4 bases and J by 6 bases, with 3 bases of the junction left unmatched. There are 15 residues in the CDR3. Germline CDR1 reads SGHAT; CDR2 reads FQNNGV.

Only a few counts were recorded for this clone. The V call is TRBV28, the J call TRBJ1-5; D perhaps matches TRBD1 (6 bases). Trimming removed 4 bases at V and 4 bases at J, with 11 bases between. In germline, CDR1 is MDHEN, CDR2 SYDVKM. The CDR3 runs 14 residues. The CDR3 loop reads CASSSDRWNQPQHF. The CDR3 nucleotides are TGTGCCAGCAGTTCTGACAGGTGGAATCAGCCCCAGCATTTT.

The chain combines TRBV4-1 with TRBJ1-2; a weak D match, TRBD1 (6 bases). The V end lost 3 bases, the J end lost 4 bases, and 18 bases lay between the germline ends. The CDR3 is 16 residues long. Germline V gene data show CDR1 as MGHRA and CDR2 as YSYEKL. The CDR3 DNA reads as TGCGCCAGCAGCCAGGGGGGCCGGGAGGGTGGCTATGGCTACACCTTC. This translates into CASSQGGREGGYGYTF.

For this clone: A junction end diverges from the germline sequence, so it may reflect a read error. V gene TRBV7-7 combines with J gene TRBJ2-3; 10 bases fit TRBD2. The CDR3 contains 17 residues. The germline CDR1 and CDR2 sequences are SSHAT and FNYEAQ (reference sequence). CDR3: CASSPGLAGVRTDTQYF. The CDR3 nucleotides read TGTGCTAGCAGCCCCGGGCTAGCGGGAGTAAGGACAGATACGCAGTATTTT.